The present TCR beta chain was sequenced within a study of T cells in tuberculosis. About the research overall: Blood was taken before or within 7 days of anti-tuberculosis therapy.

The assay was immunoSEQ multiplex PCR, and TCRdb's table has in-frame clones only and misses some. The sample records about 49,000 clones, 90% to 95% being singletons. Of note for this clone: As yet, its antigen is unknown.

The CDR3 is made up of 16 amino acids. Germline CDR1 SGHTA, CDR2 FQGNSA. V lost 6 bases, J lost 2 bases, and 12 bases stayed unmatched. Study conclusions and caveats: The TCR-beta difference was not significant; alpha differences partly reflected length.

Time point described: new active TB diagnosis, blood taken before or within 7 days of starting treatment. HIV-seronegative South African adults aged 18 years or older had newly diagnosed active tuberculosis. This chain connects TRBV7-2 to TRBJ1-2; 7 bases are a match to TRBD1. The clonotype originates from an adult with tuberculosis. The sequences come from PBMCs, collected at tuberculosis diagnosis. CDR3 DNA: TGTGCCAGCAGTAGTACAGGGGAGTGGCGCAACTATGGCTACACCTTC. Protein sequence: CASSSTGEWRNYGYTF.